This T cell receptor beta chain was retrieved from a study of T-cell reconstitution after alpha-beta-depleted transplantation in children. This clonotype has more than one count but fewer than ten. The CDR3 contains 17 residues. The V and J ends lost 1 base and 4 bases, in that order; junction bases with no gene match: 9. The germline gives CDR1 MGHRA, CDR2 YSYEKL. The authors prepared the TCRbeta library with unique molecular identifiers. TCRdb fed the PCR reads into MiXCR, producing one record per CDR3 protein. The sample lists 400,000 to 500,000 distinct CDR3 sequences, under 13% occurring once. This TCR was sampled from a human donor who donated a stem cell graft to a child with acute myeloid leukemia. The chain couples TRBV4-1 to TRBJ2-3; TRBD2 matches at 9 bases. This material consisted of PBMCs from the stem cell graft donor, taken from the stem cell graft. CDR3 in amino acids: CASSQVGLAGRADTQYF. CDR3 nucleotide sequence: TGCGCCAGCAGCCAAGTTGGGCTAGCGGGGAGGGCAGATACGCAGTATTTT.